These 30 T cell receptor beta chains were sequenced from one sample in a study of beta chain features in type 1 diabetes. Reverse transcribing all isolated RNA meant expressed TCRB transcripts were sequenced. Assay: immunoSEQ multiplex PCR; the TCRdb copy retains only in-frame clones and omits some. The table has 35,000 to 50,000 clones, about half seen once. The sample consisted of stem cell memory CD4+ T cells from blood. The source of these receptors is a woman aged 25 to 39 in good health.

DNA for the CDR3: TGTGCCAGCAGCTTTCAGTCGGACAGGATTGGAAGAACGGGGCAGTTCTTC. It translates to CASSFQSDRIGRTGQFF. The chain has TRBV7-9 and TRBJ2-1; 7 bases align to TRBD1. CDR1 and CDR2 from the germline V gene are SEHNR and FQNEAQ (reference sequence). V gave up 3 bases and J gave up 12 bases; unmatched junction bases: 20. CDR3 length: 17 residues.

Only a few counts were recorded for this clone. The V gene is TRBV7-9, the J gene TRBJ1-5; 7 nucleotides agree with TRBD1. There are 14 residues in the CDR3. Trimming at V came to 4 bases and at J to 2 bases, leaving 2 bases not matched to a gene. Germline loops: CDR1 SEHNR, CDR2 FQNEAQ (reference sequence). CDR3 protein: CASSSTGGNQPQHF. The CDR3 DNA reads as TGTGCCAGCAGCTCAACAGGGGGCAATCAGCCCCAGCATTTT.

The V gene is TRBV6-5, the J gene TRBJ2-7; 8 positions agree with TRBD1. The CDR3 has 14 amino acids. The J segment lost 3 bases and the V segment lost 7 bases, leaving 8 bases of the junction unmatched. CDR1 is MNHEY, CDR2 SVGAGI, per germline. In DNA, the CDR3 is TGTGCCAGCACCACTACAGGACAGGGCTACGAGCAGTACTTC. Amino acid sequence: CASTTTGQGYEQYF.

DNA of the CDR3: TGCGCCAGCAGTCAAGGGATCTCCACGCGGCCTACGGGGGAAGCTTTCTTT. This translates into CASSQGISTRPTGEAFF. V usage is TRBV23-1 and J usage is TRBJ1-1; D uncertain. TRBV23-1 is treated as an ORF (open reading frame) with a function not yet certain. The CDR3 consists of 17 residues. V lost 2 bases and J 8 bases, leaving 24 bases between the germline ends.

On this clone itself: At one of its ends the junction is not consistent with the germline gene, which may arise from a read error. V is TRBV19 and J is TRBJ2-5, with 12 nucleotides matching TRBD2. CDR3 length: 14 amino acids. Germline loops: CDR1 LNHDA, CDR2 SQIVND (reference sequence). As DNA, the CDR3 is TGTGCCCGCAAGGGGCGGCTAGCGGGAGGGAGTGGGGACTTC. This sequence encodes CARKGRLAGGSGDF.

The chain has TRBV6-4 and TRBJ2-3; 9 nucleotides align to TRBD2. J gave up 0 bases and V 7 bases, and 8 bases lay outside the gene matches. The CDR3 has 16 amino acids. Looked up from germline, CDR1 is MRHNA and CDR2 is SNTAGT. The CDR3 bases are TGTGCCAGCATTGTGACTAGCGGCCTTAGCACAGATACGCAGTATTTT. Translated, it gives CASIVTSGLSTDTQYF.

This chain joins TRBV19 and TRBJ1-5, with 8 bases matching TRBD1. This CDR3 has 17 amino acids. V was pared by 4 bases and J by 2 bases, with 10 bases of the junction left unmatched. The germline CDR1 and CDR2 sequences are LNHDA and SQIVND (reference sequence). As DNA, the CDR3 is TGTGCCAGTAGTACCCCCCGGACAGGGTTTGGCAATCAGCCCCAGCATTTT. Translated: CASSTPRTGFGNQPQHF.

The chain carries TRBV27 and TRBJ1-1; a weak D match, TRBD1 (6 bases). The CDR3 is 15 amino acids. The V gene lost 1 base and the J gene lost 2 bases, with 11 bases spanning the gap. Germline CDR1 is MNHEY and CDR2 is SMNVEV (reference sequence). For the CDR3, the DNA is TGTGCCAGCAGTTTATTCGGACAGCTTAACACTGAAGCTTTCTTT. Translation gives CASSLFGQLNTEAFF.

This clone was seen more than once but under ten times. This chain connects TRBV4-2 to TRBJ2-7; 7 bases agree with TRBD2. The trim removed 4 bases at V and 1 base at J, leaving 7 bases unmatched. This CDR3 spans 15 amino acids. Germline CDR1 is LGHNA and CDR2 is YNFKEQ. CDR3 in DNA: TGTGCCAGCAGCCTCCGACTAGCATCTTCCTACGAGCAGTACTTC. Protein: CASSLRLASSYEQYF.

In this sample, this clone turned up a few times. The chain couples TRBV30 to TRBJ2-1, with 9 bases fitting TRBD2. Germline trimming cut 2 bases from V and 7 bases from J; bases unmatched to any gene: 9. The CDR3 is 15 residues long. Germline CDR1 GTSNPN, CDR2 SVGIG (reference sequence). The CDR3 loop is CAWSTAGGPWNEQFF. In DNA, the CDR3 is TGTGCCTGGAGTACGGCGGGAGGGCCTTGGAATGAGCAGTTCTTC.

The V call is TRBV7-9, the J call TRBJ2-5; D perhaps matches TRBD2 (6 bases). TRBJ2-7 matches the DNA end more closely, so the J call is doubtful. CDR1 SEHNR and CDR2 FQNEAQ come from the germline V gene (reference sequence). The CDR3 covers 13 residues. The CDR3 coding sequence is TGTGCCAGCAGCTACCGGGGACTTTACGAGCAGTACTTC. This sequence encodes CASSYRGLYEQYF.

The chain couples TRBV19 to TRBJ2-7; 12 nucleotides align to TRBD2. The germline V gene has CDR1 LNHDA and CDR2 SQIVND (reference sequence). This CDR3 comprises 16 residues. The ends lost 8 bases at V and 2 bases at J; junction bases unmatched: 10. This chain's CDR3 is CASSSSGRAFTYEQYF. As DNA, the CDR3 is TGTGCCAGTTCGTCTAGCGGGAGGGCCTTCACCTACGAGCAGTACTTC.

V gene TRBV2 combines with J gene TRBJ1-4; TRBD1 matches at 7 bases. The CDR3 extends over 14 amino acids. The ends lost 8 bases at V and 8 bases at J; junction bases unmatched: 11. Germline-derived CDR1 and CDR2 are SNHLY and FYNNEI. In DNA, the CDR3 is TGTGCCAGCTCGTACAGGACAGGACCCGAAAAACTGTTTTTT. This codes for CASSYRTGPEKLFF.

V and J are TRBV30 and TRBJ2-2, with D perhaps matching TRBD2 (5 bases). The CDR3 is 13 residues long. The V and J ends lost 2 bases and 7 bases respectively, with 11 bases between them. CDR1 is GTSNPN, CDR2 SVGIG, per germline (reference sequence). The CDR3: CAWSRRVNGELFF. For the CDR3, the DNA is TGTGCCTGGAGTCGGCGGGTGAACGGGGAGCTGTTTTTT.

This clone was counted between two and nine times. This chain connects TRBV10-3 to TRBJ2-7, with D tentatively TRBD2 (5 bases). The CDR3 has 18 residues. Germline V gene sequence: CDR1 ENHRY, CDR2 SYGVKD. Trimming shortened V by 1 base and J by 5 bases, and 24 bases separated the two germline ends. CDR3 in DNA: TGTGCCATCAGTGAGTGGGGAGTGGGGAACGGGCCGGGTGACGAGCAGTACTTC. It specifies CAISEWGVGNGPGDEQYF.

V is TRBV5-1 and J is TRBJ1-5, with D tentatively TRBD1 (5 bases). The CDR3 covers 16 residues. Trimming shortened V by 0 bases and J by 3 bases, and 13 bases separated the two germline ends. Germline V gene lookup returns CDR1 SGHRS and CDR2 YFSETQ. This CDR3 is CASSLAPGYDNQPQHF. The DNA of the CDR3 is TGCGCCAGCAGCTTGGCCCCAGGGTATGACAATCAGCCCCAGCATTTT.

This clone was found a few times. The J gene is TRBJ2-5, the V gene TRBV7-2; TRBD1 agrees at 8 bases. CDR3 length equals 17 residues. Losses at the gene ends were 2 bases for V and 1 base for J; bases not matched to a gene: 9. Germline CDR1 and CDR2: SGHTA and FQGNSA. Here the CDR3 DNA reads TGTGCCAGCAGCTTATACCTGGGACAGGCCATCCAAGAGACCCAGTACTTC. This sequence encodes CASSLYLGQAIQETQYF.

The genes are TRBV14 and TRBJ2-1; TRBD2 agrees at 10 bases. The CDR3 is 20 amino acids. Germline V lookup: CDR1 SGHDN, CDR2 FVKESK. V shed 1 base, J shed 5 bases, and the junction held 17 bases outside the gene matches. DNA of the CDR3: TGTGCCAGCAGCCAAGCTCTCGGGATAGCGGGAGGAAGTAGGAACAATGAGCAGTTCTTC. Its protein is CASSQALGIAGGSRNNEQFF.

The chain employs TRBV5-4 and TRBJ2-1; D might be TRBD1 (5 bases). The germline V gene encodes CDR1 SGHNT and CDR2 YYREEE (reference sequence). The germline V and J ends were trimmed by 4 bases and 4 bases, with 15 bases remaining between them. This CDR3 contains 15 residues. The CDR3 loop reads CASSQAVQGYNEQFF. DNA of the CDR3: TGTGCCAGCAGCCAAGCCGTTCAGGGTTACAATGAGCAGTTCTTC. Looking up the rest from reference TRBV5-4 and TRBJ2-1 gives the full variable domain: ETGVTQSPTHLIKTRGQQVTLRCSSQSGHNTVSWYQQALGQGPQFIFQYYREEENGRGNFPPRFSGLQFPNYSSELNVNALELDDSALYLCASSQAVQGYNEQFFGPGTRLTVL.

DNA for the CDR3: TGCACCAGCAGACATACTAGTGTCGGGGATACGCAGTATTTT. It encodes CTSRHTSVGDTQYF. The rearrangement links TRBV1 to TRBJ2-3; the table's D gene call, TRBD2, was not cross checked with the DNA. TRBV1 is an annotated pseudogene. The CDR3 contains 14 residues.

The chain employs TRBV6-5 and TRBJ2-1; 9 bases line up with TRBD2. This CDR3 spans 15 amino acids. Germline V gene data show CDR1 as MNHEY and CDR2 as SVGAGI. J gave up 8 bases and V 7 bases, and 12 bases lay outside the gene matches. Here the CDR3 reads CASNPLSGGRDEQFF. CDR3 DNA sequence: TGTGCCAGCAACCCACTGTCCGGCGGGAGGGATGAGCAGTTCTTC.

J is TRBJ1-5 and V is TRBV7-6; D gene uncertain. Deletions cut 2 bases from V and 2 bases from J, with 7 bases between. Per the germline V gene, CDR1 is SGHVS and CDR2 is FNYEAQ. CDR3 length: 14 amino acids. In DNA, the CDR3 is TGTGCCAGCAGCTTAAGTAGCGGCAATCAGCCCCAGCATTTT. This translates into CASSLSSGNQPQHF.

Relative to its sample, this clone is medium-sized. The rearrangement uses TRBV30 and TRBJ2-1, with D unclear. The germline V gene encodes CDR1 GTSNPN and CDR2 SVGIG (reference sequence). V was shortened by 3 bases and J by 3 bases, with 3 bases between the two germline ends. There are 11 residues in the CDR3. The CDR3 bases are TGTGCCTGGAGCAACTACAATGAGCAGTTCTTC. Amino acids: CAWSNYNEQFF.

V and J are TRBV5-6 and TRBJ1-4; unclear D gene. In germline, CDR1 is SGHDT, CDR2 YYEEEE. The CDR3 length is 13 residues. V was trimmed by 0 bases and J by 13 bases, leaving 13 bases between them. The CDR3 nucleotides are TGTGCCAGCAGCTTGGTGACAACGAAGGTACTGTTTTTT. It yields the protein CASSLVTTKVLFF.

The genes are TRBV19 and TRBJ2-2; D perhaps matches TRBD1 (5 bases). The CDR3 has 14 amino acids. Trimming shortened V by 2 bases and J by 2 bases, and 6 bases separated the two germline ends. Per germline, CDR1 LNHDA and CDR2 SQIVND (reference sequence). CDR3 nucleotide sequence: TGTGCCAGTAGTATACAGGGAAACACCGGGGAGCTGTTTTTT. Protein sequence: CASSIQGNTGELFF.

This clone has a handful of counts. The V gene is TRBV6-5, the J gene TRBJ1-1; D gene ambiguous. Between the trimmed V and J ends, which lost 6 bases and 4 bases, there was a span of 15 bases. Germline-derived CDR1 and CDR2 are MNHEY and SVGAGI. The CDR3 is 14 amino acids. The CDR3: CASSSPGIGTEAFF. CDR3 nucleotides: TGTGCCAGCAGCTCCCCCGGGATAGGCACTGAAGCTTTCTTT.

The chain joins TRBV7-9 to TRBJ1-4, with TRBD1 matching 11 bases. Germline V CDR1 and CDR2: SEHNR, FQNEAQ (reference sequence). This CDR3 comprises 17 residues. V shed 5 bases, J shed 8 bases, and the junction held 13 bases outside the gene matches. The CDR3 nucleotides are TGTGCCAGCAGCCAAGTTGGACAGGGGGCCCTTTCCGAAAAACTGTTTTTT. As protein: CASSQVGQGALSEKLFF.

V is TRBV10-3 and J is TRBJ1-1, with 8 bases aligning to TRBD1. CDR1 and CDR2 from the germline V gene are ENHRY and SYGVKD. V shed 6 bases and J 1 base; nucleotides not matched to a gene: 7. The CDR3 length is 15 residues. CDR3 coding DNA: TGTGCCATCAGCGCCTCCGGGACAGGGAACACTGAAGCTTTCTTT. Amino acids: CAISASGTGNTEAFF.

This chain links TRBV6-5 with TRBJ2-7; 10 nucleotides align to TRBD1. The junction had 7 bases not matched to a gene; V was cut back by 5 bases and J by 3 bases. The germline V gene has CDR1 MNHEY and CDR2 SVGAGI. The CDR3 loop spans 15 amino acids. The CDR3 region is CASSRSGTGDYEQYF. The CDR3 DNA sequence: TGTGCCAGCAGTAGAAGCGGGACAGGGGACTACGAGCAGTACTTC.

This clone was recorded a few times. The chain links TRBV4-3 to TRBJ1-2, with D tentatively TRBD1 (5 bases). Germline lookup yields CDR1 LGHNA and CDR2 YSLEER. This CDR3 spans 14 amino acids. With 0 bases removed from V and 2 bases from J, the gap between germline ends came to 7 bases. CDR3 DNA sequence: TGCGCCAGCAGCCAAGACCAGGGCAACTATGGCTACACCTTC. As protein: CASSQDQGNYGYTF.